One and the same sample provided the 24 T cell receptor beta chains below, sequenced in a study of cytomegalovirus exposure and HLA in healthy donors. A multiplex PCR was run with 60 Vbeta primers and 13 Jbeta primers. Produced via immunoSEQ multiplex PCR; TCRdb's table is partial and in-frame only. In the table there are roughly 150,000 clones, 80% to 85% of which are singletons. What was sequenced was PBMCs. These receptors all stem from a boy aged 2 to 9 in good health and CMV-seronegative.

This chain connects TRBV4-2 to TRBJ2-3; tentatively, D is TRBD1 (6 bases). This CDR3 is built from 15 residues. Germline CDR1 and CDR2: LGHNA and YNFKEQ. V was clipped by 0 bases and J by 3 bases, with 10 bases between them. This chain's CDR3 is CASSQDARGTDTQYF. The CDR3 nucleotides are TGTGCCAGCAGCCAAGATGCTAGGGGGACAGATACGCAGTATTTT.

This sequence joins TRBV7-2 and TRBJ2-1; 10 bases are shared with TRBD1. The length of the CDR3 is 17 residues. The V segment lost 2 bases and the J segment 5 bases; nucleotides outside the gene matches: 9. Germline assignment: CDR1 SGHTA and CDR2 FQGNSA. CDR3 loop: CASSLQPTGGSNNEQFF. CDR3 nucleotide sequence: TGTGCCAGCAGCTTACAACCGACAGGGGGCAGTAACAATGAGCAGTTCTTC.

The chain uses TRBV5-4 and TRBJ2-5; D not certain. V was shortened by 4 bases and J by 5 bases, with 6 bases between the two germline ends. Germline CDR1 and CDR2: SGHNT and YYREEE (reference sequence). The CDR3 totals 11 residues. The CDR3 protein is CASSTEETQYF. DNA for the CDR3: TGTGCCAGCAGCACGGAGGAGACCCAGTACTTC.

The chain carries TRBV6-1 and TRBJ2-5; D possibly corresponds to TRBD2 (7 bases). In germline, CDR1 is MNHNS, CDR2 SASEGT. Deletions cut 1 base from V and 5 bases from J, with 20 bases between. This CDR3 contains 17 residues. As DNA, the CDR3 is TGTGCCAGCAGTGAAGGTTTCTGGGGGGGCGCCGGGGAGACCCAGTACTTC. This gives the protein CASSEGFWGGAGETQYF.

The rearrangement links TRBV15 to TRBJ2-7, with a weak D call TRBD1 (5 bases). Germline V CDR1 and CDR2: LNHNV, YYDKDF (reference sequence). V gave up 0 bases and J gave up 0 bases, with 9 bases separating them. This CDR3 contains 15 residues. CDR3 sequence: CATSRDSTGSYEQYF. CDR3 coding DNA: TGTGCCACCAGCAGAGATTCAACAGGCTCCTACGAGCAGTACTTC.

This chain joins TRBV9 and TRBJ2-7; possible D gene TRBD1, 5 bases. This CDR3 contains 16 residues. V was cut by 0 bases and J by 2 bases, with 15 bases left in between. Germline V gene data show CDR1 as SGDLS and CDR2 as YYNGEE. CDR3 sequence: CASSVDWGGKTYEQYF. CDR3 sequence (DNA): TGTGCCAGCAGCGTAGATTGGGGCGGAAAAACCTACGAGCAGTACTTC.

The chain recombines TRBV6-1 with TRBJ2-5, with TRBD1 matching 9 bases. Trimming took 6 bases from V and 4 from J; bases not matched to a gene: 6. The CDR3 totals 14 residues. Germline-derived CDR1 and CDR2 are MNHNS and SASEGT. Here the CDR3 DNA reads TGTGCCAGCAGCCGGGACAGGGTAAGAGAGACCCAGTACTTC. This gives the protein CASSRDRVRETQYF.

This clone was counted a few times. The rearrangement uses TRBV14 and TRBJ1-3, with D maybe TRBD1 (6 bases). Germline values: CDR1 SGHDN, CDR2 FVKESK. V was trimmed by 0 bases and J by 0 bases, leaving 9 bases between them. This CDR3 has 16 amino acids. The CDR3 region is CASSQDGGVSGNTIYF. The CDR3 region has the DNA TGTGCCAGCAGCCAAGATGGGGGCGTCTCTGGAAACACCATATATTTT.

The DNA of the CDR3 is TGTGCCAGCAGCTTAGGTCCAGGCCAAGAGACCCAGTACTTC. Amino acids: CASSLGPGQETQYF. V and J are TRBV7-2 and TRBJ2-5; no clear D gene. V lost 1 base and J lost 1, with 7 bases in between. Per germline, CDR1 SGHTA and CDR2 FQGNSA. This CDR3 has 14 residues.

This clone showed up just once. The V call is TRBV12-5, the J call TRBJ1-5; TRBD1 is a possible D gene (6 bases). The CDR3 runs 17 residues. In germline, CDR1 is LGHNT, CDR2 FRNRAP. The V end was cut by 3 bases, the J end by 4 bases, with 19 bases between. For the CDR3, the DNA is TGTGCTAGTGGTTTAGTTTTCGGGACAAGAGAAAATCAGCCCCAGCATTTT. Residues: CASGLVFGTRENQPQHF.

This clone was recorded a few times. The chain employs TRBV4-3 and TRBJ2-7; D gene uncertain. V lost 1 base and J lost 6, with 13 bases in between. Germline loops: CDR1 LGHNA, CDR2 YSLEER. This CDR3 is 14 amino acids long. In DNA, the CDR3 is TGCGCCAGCAGCCAAGGAGCAACCTTTACCGAGCAGTACTTC. Its protein product is CASSQGATFTEQYF.

The CDR3 loop reads CASSFGPGQGLGDTEAFF. CDR3 DNA: TGTGCCAGCAGCTTTGGGCCGGGACAGGGTTTAGGGGACACTGAAGCTTTCTTT. This chain uses TRBV7-2 with TRBJ1-1, with TRBD1 identical over 9 bases. This CDR3 spans 18 amino acids. Looked up from germline, CDR1 is SGHTA and CDR2 is FQGNSA. The J segment lost 3 bases and the V segment lost 3 bases, leaving 14 bases of the junction unmatched.

J is TRBJ2-1 and V is TRBV6-6, with 7 bases identical to TRBD2. This CDR3 spans 14 amino acids. Germline V CDR1 and CDR2: MNHNY, SVGAGI (reference sequence). Trimming cost V 6 bases and J 2 bases; bases outside gene matches: 4. CDR3 residues: CASSYRGAYNEQFF. The CDR3 region has the DNA TGTGCCAGCAGCTACCGGGGGGCCTACAATGAGCAGTTCTTC.

The chain couples TRBV6-5 to TRBJ1-5; D unresolved. The CDR3 covers 16 residues. The ends were cut back, 0 bases at V and 4 bases at J, with 13 bases in the middle. Germline CDR1 and CDR2: MNHEY and SVGAGI. This chain's CDR3 is CASSYSMSGLNQPQHF. Here the CDR3 DNA reads TGTGCCAGCAGTTACTCGATGTCGGGTTTAAATCAGCCCCAGCATTTT.

The chain is built from TRBV27 and TRBJ2-1; no firm D call. This CDR3 is 14 amino acids long. Trimming cost V 8 bases and J 6 bases, with 17 bases left between them. The V gene's germline CDR1 is MNHEY and CDR2 SMNVEV (reference sequence). The CDR3 sequence: CASANPPLINEQFF. CDR3 bases: TGTGCCAGCGCGAACCCCCCGCTGATCAATGAGCAGTTCTTC.

V usage is TRBV5-1 and J usage is TRBJ2-3; the D gene is possibly TRBD1 (5 bases). Germline V CDR1 and CDR2: SGHRS, YFSETQ. CDR3 length: 15 amino acids. Trimming removed 0 bases at V and 1 base at J, with 9 bases between. The CDR3: CASSLEKQGTDTQYF. CDR3 bases: TGCGCCAGCAGCTTGGAGAAACAGGGCACAGATACGCAGTATTTT. Together with reference TRBV5-1 and TRBJ2-3, the CDR3 gives the full variable domain: KAGVTQTPRYLIKTRGQQVTLSCSPISGHRSVSWYQQTPGQGLQFLFEYFSETQRNKGNFPGRFSGRQFSNSRSEMNVSTLELGDSALYLCASSLEKQGTDTQYFGPGTRLTVL.

The J gene is TRBJ2-2, the V gene TRBV7-3, with a possible D match to TRBD1 (6 bases). Looked up from germline, CDR1 is SGHTA and CDR2 is FQGTGA. The V end was cut by 1 base, the J end by 6 bases, with 12 bases between. This CDR3 region has 15 residues. The CDR3 here is CASSLRGGDAGELFF. CDR3 coding DNA: TGTGCCAGCAGCTTAAGAGGGGGTGACGCCGGGGAGCTGTTTTTT.

V and J are TRBV27 and TRBJ2-7; possibly TRBD1 for D (5 bases). Trimming removed 2 bases from V and 3 bases from J, with 11 bases in between. CDR1 is MNHEY, CDR2 SMNVEV, per germline (reference sequence). The CDR3 runs 14 residues. CDR3 in DNA: TGTGCCAGCAGTTTAATTGGGGCAGACTACGAGCAGTACTTC. Protein: CASSLIGADYEQYF.

J is TRBJ2-3 and V is TRBV9, with TRBD2 as a possible D gene (6 bases). The V end was cut by 3 bases, the J end by 2 bases, with 22 bases between. The CDR3 has 18 residues. Germline CDR1 is SGDLS and CDR2 is YYNGEE. This chain's CDR3 is CASSGRRADPSFTDTQYF. For the CDR3, the DNA is TGTGCCAGCAGCGGGCGGAGGGCAGACCCGTCCTTCACAGATACGCAGTATTTT.

The gene calls are TRBV7-3 and TRBJ1-2; D may be TRBD1 (6 bases). CDR3 length equals 15 residues. The germline V gene encodes CDR1 SGHTA and CDR2 FQGTGA. Trimming removed 5 bases from V and 4 bases from J, with 17 bases in between. The CDR3 nucleotides are TGTGCCAGCAGCCTCACGCGGACAGACTTCTATGGCTACACCTTC. Protein product: CASSLTRTDFYGYTF.

This clone was detected a few times. This rearrangement joins TRBV6-1 to TRBJ2-1, with TRBD2 as a possible D gene (5 bases). The germline V gene has CDR1 MNHNS and CDR2 SASEGT. This CDR3 is built from 15 residues. V lost 6 bases and J 7 bases, leaving 19 bases between the germline ends. This CDR3 is CASRPERARWNEQFF. CDR3 nucleotides: TGTGCCAGCAGACCCGAGAGGGCCAGGTGGAATGAGCAGTTCTTC.

V and J are TRBV15 and TRBJ2-1, with 8 bases fitting TRBD1. The CDR3 covers 14 residues. Germline V gene data show CDR1 as LNHNV and CDR2 as YYDKDF (reference sequence). Unmatched junction bases numbered 7, after V lost 0 bases and J lost 12 bases. Here the CDR3 reads CATSRETGVAAQFF. The CDR3 DNA reads as TGTGCCACCAGCAGAGAGACAGGGGTAGCAGCGCAGTTCTTC.

This chain uses TRBV5-1 with TRBJ2-7, with D perhaps matching TRBD2 (6 bases). This CDR3 comprises 17 residues. Per the germline V gene, CDR1 is SGHRS and CDR2 is YFSETQ. V lost 2 bases to trimming and J lost 6 bases, with 24 bases between them. Here the CDR3 reads CASSLARSGGAFREQYF. CDR3 sequence (DNA): TGCGCCAGCAGCTTAGCCCGATCCGGAGGGGCGTTTCGCGAGCAGTACTTC.

V usage is TRBV5-4 and J usage is TRBJ1-2; no definite D call. V was trimmed by 1 base and J by 2 bases, leaving 9 bases between them. Germline values: CDR1 SGHNT, CDR2 YYREEE (reference sequence). The CDR3 is 14 residues long. This chain's CDR3 is CASSLSQINYGYTF. The CDR3 DNA is TGTGCCAGCAGCTTGTCGCAGATAAACTATGGCTACACCTTC.